One and the same sample provided the 25 T cell receptor beta chains below, sequenced in a study of blood T cells in healthy people across ages. The second PCR ran roughly 6 to 11 cycles with a sample-barcoded 5' primer and J-beta primers. TCRdb analysed the 5' RACE reads with MiXCR anew, one entry per CDR3 protein. The data show approximately 940,000 distinct CDR3 sequences, roughly 43% seen once. The specimen sequenced was blood. The receptor set was obtained from a man aged 30-40 years in good health.

This clonotype was seen more than once but under ten times. This sequence joins TRBV6-1 and TRBJ2-5; TRBD1 aligns across 9 bases. The J call may be incorrect, as the DNA end agrees better with TRBJ2-7. The CDR3 loop spans 13 amino acids. Germline V gives CDR1 MNHNS, CDR2 SASEGT. The DNA for the CDR3 is TGTGCCGTACCGGGACAGGGTATTTACGAGCAGTACTTC. It is translated as CAVPGQGIYEQYF.

V usage is TRBV7-2 and J usage is TRBJ1-2; D is unclear. The CDR3 has 14 amino acids. The V end lost 1 base, the J end lost 4 bases, and 10 bases lay between the germline ends. CDR1 and CDR2 (germline): SGHTA, FQGNSA. For the CDR3, the DNA is TGTGCCAGCAGCTTAGAGTCGCCTGCCTATGGCTACACCTTC. Amino acid sequence: CASSLESPAYGYTF.

This clonotype has more than one count but fewer than ten. This chain uses TRBV21-1 with TRBJ2-1; the D call in the table, TRBD2, was not verified against the DNA. TRBV21-1 is reported as a pseudogene. The CDR3 runs to 16 residues. CDR3: CASSKGLAIHNNEQFF. The CDR3 DNA reads as TGTGCCAGCAGCAAGGGACTAGCGATTCACAACAATGAGCAGTTCTTC.

The chain links TRBV29-1 to TRBJ2-7; D is unresolved. The V end was cut by 6 bases, the J end by 0 bases, with 9 bases between. CDR1 and CDR2 from the germline V gene are SQVTM and ANQGSEA. This CDR3 has 12 residues. CDR3 sequence: CSVRKSSYEQYF. For the CDR3, the DNA is TGCAGCGTCCGAAAGAGCTCCTACGAGCAGTACTTC.

The chain uses TRBV20-1 and TRBJ2-3; 9 bases map to TRBD2. The V and J ends lost 0 bases and 2 bases, in that order; junction bases with no gene match: 6. The CDR3 has 16 residues. The germline gives CDR1 DFQATT, CDR2 SNEGSKA (reference sequence). The CDR3 nucleotides are TGCAGTGCTAGAGATCTGCTAGCGGGAACCACAGATACGCAGTATTTT. This codes for CSARDLLAGTTDTQYF.

In its sample, this clonotype was seen once. The chain is built from TRBV7-2 and TRBJ2-7; 8 nucleotides match TRBD2. Looked up from germline, CDR1 is SGHTA and CDR2 is FQGNSA. With 4 bases clipped from V and 0 bases from J, the junction kept 11 bases outside the gene matches. The CDR3 covers 17 residues. The CDR3 nucleotides are TGTGCCAGCAGCTGGGGCGGTGTAGCGGGGCTCTCCTACGAGCAGTACTTC. As protein: CASSWGGVAGLSYEQYF.

J is TRBJ2-5 and V is TRBV5-1, with unresolved D. The V gene's germline CDR1 is SGHRS and CDR2 YFSETQ. The CDR3 covers 15 residues. V lost 1 base and J lost 2, with 12 bases in between. CDR3 sequence: CASSLTPGPQETQYF. The CDR3, as DNA: TGCGCCAGCAGCTTGACCCCAGGACCTCAAGAGACCCAGTACTTC.

In this sample, this clonotype turned up many times. V is TRBV6-2 or TRBV6-3 and J is TRBJ2-1; 11 bases fit TRBD2. J lost 9 bases, V lost 6 bases, and 7 bases had no gene match. This CDR3 is 14 amino acids long. Germline values: CDR1 MNHEY, CDR2 SVGEGT. CDR3 sequence: CASSYSGGASEQFF. The CDR3 DNA reads TGTGCCAGCAGCTATAGCGGGGGGGCTAGTGAGCAGTTCTTC.

Only a few counts were recorded for this clonotype. The chain employs TRBV12-5 and TRBJ2-5; tentatively, D is TRBD1 (5 bases). The DNA end is more similar to TRBJ2-7, so the J call may be wrong. The CDR3 is 12 residues long. Germline values: CDR1 LGHNT, CDR2 FRNRAP. The CDR3: CASGRDSYEQYF. CDR3 DNA sequence: TGTGCTAGTGGCCGCGACAGCTACGAGCAGTACTTC.

The chain links TRBV9 to TRBJ2-1; perhaps TRBD1 as D (6 bases). Per germline, CDR1 SGDLS and CDR2 YYNGEE. V was trimmed by 3 bases and J by 5 bases, leaving 18 bases between them. This CDR3 comprises 16 residues. As DNA, the CDR3 is TGTGCCAGCAGCGGGCAAGGGGGATCCTGGGACAATGAGCAGTTCTTC. Its translation: CASSGQGGSWDNEQFF.

The chain has TRBV5-6 and TRBJ1-3; tentatively, D is TRBD1 (5 bases). The CDR3 has 15 amino acids. V was cut by 5 bases and J by 2 bases, with 14 bases left in between. CDR1 SGHDT and CDR2 YYEEEE come from the germline V gene. Here the CDR3 reads CASRTGGHAGNTIYF. Here the CDR3 DNA reads TGTGCCAGCAGAACGGGGGGTCACGCTGGAAACACCATATATTTT. Full variable domain (missing parts from reference TRBV5-6 and TRBJ1-3): DAGVTQSPTHLIKTRGQQVTLRCSPKSGHDTVSWYQQALGQGPQFIFQYYEEEERQRGNFPDRFSGHQFPNYSSELNVNALLLGDSALYLCASRTGGHAGNTIYFGEGSWLTVV.

In nucleotides, the CDR3 is TGTGCCAGCAGCTTACTAGGACAGAGCCGCAGGAGGGATACGCAGTATTTT. The encoded protein is CASSLLGQSRRRDTQYF. The chain combines TRBV7-8 with TRBJ2-3; tentative D call: TRBD1 (6 bases). Trimming stripped 2 bases from V and 6 bases from J, with 21 bases between. CDR3 length: 17 amino acids. Germline V gene lookup returns CDR1 SGHVS and CDR2 FQNEAQ. Together with reference TRBV7-8 and TRBJ2-3, the CDR3 gives the full variable domain: GAGVSQSPRYKVAKRGQDVALRCDPISGHVSLFWYQQALGQGPEFLTYFQNEAQLDKSGLPSDRFFAERPEGSVSTLKIQRTQQEDSAVYLCASSLLGQSRRRDTQYFGPGTRLTVL.

This clonotype was counted at least ten times. The chain combines TRBV21-1 with TRBJ1-1; TRBD1, the table's D call, was not compared with the DNA. TRBV21-1 is described as a pseudogene. CDR3 length: 15 residues. CDR3 amino acids: CASPDQGGPSTEAFF. CDR3 in DNA: TGTGCCAGCCCCGATCAGGGCGGCCCTAGCACTGAAGCTTTCTTT.

This rearrangement joins TRBV28 to TRBJ1-5; 9 nucleotides line up with TRBD1. With 8 bases clipped from V and 7 bases from J, the junction kept 9 bases outside the gene matches. The CDR3 contains 14 residues. Germline V gene data show CDR1 as MDHEN and CDR2 as SYDVKM. The CDR3 here is CASHTGTGRQPQHF. The DNA for the CDR3 is TGTGCCAGCCACACCGGGACAGGGAGGCAGCCCCAGCATTTT.

J is TRBJ2-4 and V is TRBV7-2; 16 positions match TRBD2. This CDR3 region has 17 residues. The germline V gene has CDR1 SGHTA and CDR2 FQGNSA. The trim removed 1 base at V and 8 bases at J, leaving 5 bases unmatched. CDR3 sequence reads: CASSLDGTSGGADIQYF. CDR3 in DNA: TGTGCCAGCAGCTTAGATGGGACTAGCGGGGGGGCAGACATTCAGTACTTC.

The chain links TRBV30 to TRBJ2-4, with unresolved D. The end of the DNA fits TRBJ2-5 better, so the J call may be wrong. The germline V gene encodes CDR1 GTSNPN and CDR2 SVGIG (reference sequence). This CDR3 has 13 amino acids. CDR3 residues: CAWSVPLQETQYF. CDR3 in DNA: TGTGCCTGGAGTGTACCACTGCAAGAGACCCAGTACTTC.

The chain uses TRBV27 and TRBJ2-7, with 7 bases that match TRBD1. V was pared by 6 bases and J by 0 bases, with 5 bases of the junction left unmatched. From germline, CDR1 is MNHEY and CDR2 SMNVEV (reference sequence). The CDR3 extends over 14 amino acids. In DNA, the CDR3 is TGTGCCAGCAGCTCAGACAGGGTCTCCTACGAGCAGTACTTC. Translation gives CASSSDRVSYEQYF.

The rearrangement uses TRBV6-5 and TRBJ1-5; 9 bases fit TRBD1. The CDR3 sequence is 14 residues long. With V trimmed by 9 bases and J by 6 bases, 9 bases remained unmatched. The germline V gene encodes CDR1 MNHEY and CDR2 SVGAGI. As DNA, the CDR3 is TGTGCCAGTCCAATGGGACAGGGATTTCAGCCCCAGCATTTT. Its translation is CASPMGQGFQPQHF.

This clonotype came up many times. This chain uses TRBV3-1 with TRBJ2-3, with 12 bases fitting TRBD2. Germline assignment: CDR1 LGHDT and CDR2 YNNKEL (reference sequence). V was clipped by 2 bases and J by 4 bases; unmatched bases: 4. The CDR3 covers 16 residues. CDR3 region: CASSQSTSGGADTQYF. Written as DNA, the CDR3 is TGTGCCAGCAGCCAATCGACTAGCGGGGGAGCAGATACGCAGTATTTT.

The J gene is TRBJ1-1, the V gene TRBV7-2; 9 bases align to TRBD1. The germline gives CDR1 SGHTA, CDR2 FQGNSA. Trimming removed 5 bases from V and 6 bases from J; junction bases left unmatched: 10. This CDR3 spans 15 amino acids. CDR3 DNA sequence: TGTGCCAGCAGCGCTAGTCTACAGGGGGCTTCTGAAGCTTTCTTT. It is translated as CASSASLQGASEAFF.

There are a few counts of this clonotype. V and J are TRBV5-6 and TRBJ1-5, with 9 bases lining up with TRBD1. Trimming took 4 bases from V and 4 from J; bases not matched to a gene: 12. Looked up from germline, CDR1 is SGHDT and CDR2 is YYEEEE. CDR3 size: 17 residues. CDR3 sequence: CASSPSDRGRLNQPQHF. CDR3 sequence (DNA): TGTGCCAGCAGCCCCTCTGACAGGGGGAGACTTAATCAGCCCCAGCATTTT.

This clonotype was seen a few times. V is TRBV5-1 and J is TRBJ2-7, with 8 nucleotides matching TRBD1. Germline assignment: CDR1 SGHRS and CDR2 YFSETQ. J gave up 6 bases and V 1 base, and 6 bases lay outside the gene matches. This CDR3 has 14 residues. CDR3 nucleotides: TGCGCCAGCAGCTTGTCGACAGGGGTGGGCGAGCAGTACTTC. Translated, it gives CASSLSTGVGEQYF. The full variable domain, completed using reference TRBV5-1 and TRBJ2-7, is KAGVTQTPRYLIKTRGQQVTLSCSPISGHRSVSWYQQTPGQGLQFLFEYFSETQRNKGNFPGRFSGRQFSNSRSEMNVSTLELGDSALYLCASSLSTGVGEQYFGPGTRLTVT.

This clonotype was detected only a few times. This chain joins TRBV2 and TRBJ2-2; perhaps D is TRBD1 or TRBD2 (6 bases each). The CDR3 consists of 15 residues. The V end was cut by 8 bases, the J end by 0 bases, with 13 bases between. Germline values: CDR1 SNHLY, CDR2 FYNNEI. The CDR3 DNA is TGTGCCAGCCTGAGGGGGGACCCGAACACCGGGGAGCTGTTTTTT. This translates into CASLRGDPNTGELFF. Filled out from reference TRBV2 and TRBJ2-2, the complete variable domain reads EPEVTQTPSHQVTQMGQEVILRCVPISNHLYFYWYRQILGQKVEFLVSFYNNEISEKSEIFDDQFSVERPDGSNFTLKIRSTKLEDSAMYFCASLRGDPNTGELFFGEGSRLTVL.

The rearrangement links TRBV25-1 to TRBJ1-4, with D maybe TRBD1 (5 bases). Germline lookup yields CDR1 MGHDK and CDR2 SYGVNS. V dropped 6 bases and J dropped 5 bases, with 16 bases sitting between them. This CDR3 contains 15 residues. The CDR3 DNA reads as TGTGCCAGCAGCCCGTACGGTGGGGGAAATGAAAAACTGTTTTTT. Its translation is CASSPYGGGNEKLFF.

This chain links TRBV6-6 with TRBJ2-7; D is possibly TRBD1 (6 bases). The CDR3 has 15 residues. Germline V lookup: CDR1 MNHNY, CDR2 SVGAGI (reference sequence). The V and J ends lost 4 bases and 0 bases respectively, with 13 bases between them. The CDR3, as DNA: TGTGCCAGCAGTTCGCCAGGGGAAAACTCCTACGAGCAGTACTTC. Its translation: CASSSPGENSYEQYF.